This T cell receptor beta chain was sequenced during a study of vaccination effects on CD4 cells after COVID-19. Study summary: Two-dose vaccination with either BNT162b2 or mRNA-1273 was given to the participants. Overall study results and limits: Clones that were induced by infection or by vaccine showed marked contraction late after vaccination.

The table came from immunoSEQ multiplex PCR; TCRdb's copy has only in-frame clones and leaves some out. The data contain tens of thousands of clones, roughly 70% of them singletons. To note about this clone: Its target is unknown.

This CDR3 has 13 amino acids. From germline, CDR1 is SGHVS and CDR2 FNYEAQ. V shed 2 bases and J shed 5 bases, with 9 bases lying between them. The ViraFEST assay expanded antigen-specific CD4+ T cells with viral peptide pools before sequencing. It was after around 10 days of culture that CD4+ T cells were isolated. Nobody among the vaccine recipients had prior SARS-CoV-2 infection (nucleocapsid antibodies were negative). The sequencing here drew on CD4+ T cells from PBMCs cultured with SARS-CoV-2 spike peptides, taken before COVID-19 vaccination. This clonotype originated in a human donor who received a COVID-19 vaccine. V is TRBV7-6 and J is TRBJ1-1, with D uncertain. The CDR3 loop is CASSLNTGTEAFF. The CDR3 DNA reads as TGTGCCAGCAGCTTAAACACGGGGACTGAAGCTTTCTTT.